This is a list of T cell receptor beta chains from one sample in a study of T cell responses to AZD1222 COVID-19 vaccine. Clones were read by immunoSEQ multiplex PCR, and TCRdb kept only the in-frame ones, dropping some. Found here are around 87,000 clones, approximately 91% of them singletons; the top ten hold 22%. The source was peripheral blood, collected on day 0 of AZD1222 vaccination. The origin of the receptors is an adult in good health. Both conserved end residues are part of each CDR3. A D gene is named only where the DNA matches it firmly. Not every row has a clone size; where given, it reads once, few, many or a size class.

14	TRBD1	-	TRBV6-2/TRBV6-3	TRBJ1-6	TGTGCCAGCAGTTGGGACAGGGATAATTCACCCCTCCACTTT	CASSWDRDNSPLHF
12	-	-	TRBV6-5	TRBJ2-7	TGTGCCAGCCATATGTCCGGGTACGAGCAGTACTTC	CASHMSGYEQYF
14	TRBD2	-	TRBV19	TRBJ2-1	TGTGCCAGTAGGGGACTAGCGGGGCCCAATGAGCAGTTCTTC	CASRGLAGPNEQFF
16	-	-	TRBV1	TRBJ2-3	TGCACCAGCAGCCATCGACAGGGGTGGATCACAGATACGCAGTATTTT	CTSSHRQGWITDTQYF
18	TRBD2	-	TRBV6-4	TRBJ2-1	TGTGCCAGCAGCCCGACCGGGTGGGGCGGGGGGCCAGAGAATGAGCAGTTCTTC	CASSPTGWGGGPENEQFF
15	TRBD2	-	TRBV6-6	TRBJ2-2	TGTGCCAGCAGCCTGACTAGCGCGGGGAACGGGGAGCTGTTTTTT	CASSLTSAGNGELFF
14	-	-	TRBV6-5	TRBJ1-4	TGTGCCAGCAGTTACTCGGGGGTGCGTGAAAAACTGTTTTTT	CASSYSGVREKLFF
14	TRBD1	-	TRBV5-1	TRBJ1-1	TGCGCCAGCAGCTCTAGGACAGGGGAGACTGAAGCTTTCTTT	CASSSRTGETEAFF
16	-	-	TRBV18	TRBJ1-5	TGTGCCAGCTCACCAAGACCAGAAAATAGCAATCAGCCCCAGCATTTT	CASSPRPENSNQPQHF
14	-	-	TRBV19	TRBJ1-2	TGTGCCTCGAATAAATGGACAGCCCCCTATGGCTACACCTTC	CASNKWTAPYGYTF
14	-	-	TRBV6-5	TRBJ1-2	TGTGCCAGCAGTTACCGGTTGGGGGGCTATGGCTACACCTTC	CASSYRLGGYGYTF
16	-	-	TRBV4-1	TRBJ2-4	TGCGCCAGCAGCCAAAGGGTTTTTTTAGCCAAAAACATTCAGTACTTC	CASSQRVFLAKNIQYF
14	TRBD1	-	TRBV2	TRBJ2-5	TGTGCCAGCAGTACGGGACAGGGGTGGGAGACCCAGTACTTC	CASSTGQGWETQYF
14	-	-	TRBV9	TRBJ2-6	TGTGCCAGCAGCGTAGCCGGAGGCGCCAACGTCCTGACTTTC	CASSVAGGANVLTF
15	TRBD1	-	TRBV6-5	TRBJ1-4	TGTGCCAGCAGTTACTCGGGACAGTCTAATGAAAAACTGTTTTTT	CASSYSGQSNEKLFF
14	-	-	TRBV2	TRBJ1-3	TGTGCCAGCAGTGAATCTTCCTCTGGAAACACCATATATTTT	CASSESSSGNTIYF
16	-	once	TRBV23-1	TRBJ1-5	TGCGCCAGCAGTCAATCTGTAGAACAGAGAAATCAGCCCCAGCATTTT	CASSQSVEQRNQPQHF
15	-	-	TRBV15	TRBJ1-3	TGTGCCACCAGCAGAGATATAGGGGGATTCAACACCATATATTTT	CATSRDIGGFNTIYF
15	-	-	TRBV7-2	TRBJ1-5	TGTGCCAGCAGCTTAGGCGTAGGGGGCAATCAGCCCCAGCATTTT	CASSLGVGGNQPQHF
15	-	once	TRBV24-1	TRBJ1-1	TGTGCCACCATCAAAGGGGTCCGCGTGAACACTGAAGCTTTCTTT	CATIKGVRVNTEAFF
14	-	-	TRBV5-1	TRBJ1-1	TGCGCCAGCGGCGGCCTGGTGGGGGACACTGAAGCTTTCTTT	CASGGLVGDTEAFF
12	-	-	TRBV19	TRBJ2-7	TGTGCCAGTAGTGCGTCCGGGGACGAGCAGTACTTC	CASSASGDEQYF
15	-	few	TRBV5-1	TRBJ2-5	TGCGCCAGCAGCCGGAACCCGGGGGCAGGGGAGACCCAGTACTTC	CASSRNPGAGETQYF
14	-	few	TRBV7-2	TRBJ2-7	TGTGCCAGCAGCTTAGCGGGACCAGGCGCCGAGCAGTACTTC	CASSLAGPGAEQYF
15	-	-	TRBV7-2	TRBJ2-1	TGTGCCAGCAACTCAAATCCAGGGTCCCACAATGAGCAGTTCTTC	CASNSNPGSHNEQFF
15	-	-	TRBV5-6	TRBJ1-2	TGTGCCAGCAGCTTCCTGGGGATAAACAATCTCGGCTACACCTTC	CASSFLGINNLGYTF
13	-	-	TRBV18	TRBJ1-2	TGTGCCAGCTCACCACCTGTCAAACTTGGCTACACCTTC	CASSPPVKLGYTF
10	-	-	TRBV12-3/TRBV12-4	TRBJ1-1	TGTGCCAGCAGTCCTGAGCAAGCTTTCTTT	CASSPEQAFF
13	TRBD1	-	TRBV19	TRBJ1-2	TGTGCCAGTAGCCGGGACAGAAACTATGGCTACACCTTC	CASSRDRNYGYTF
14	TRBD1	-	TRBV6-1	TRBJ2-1	TGTGCCAGCAGTGACAGGGGGCCTTACAATGAGCAGTTCTTC	CASSDRGPYNEQFF
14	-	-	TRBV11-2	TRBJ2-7	TGTGCCAGCAGTACGGGGGGGGACAGTTACGAGCAGTACTTC	CASSTGGDSYEQYF
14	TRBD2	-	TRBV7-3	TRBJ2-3	TGTGCCAGCAGCCCTGGGGGGGGCACAGATACGCAGTATTTT	CASSPGGGTDTQYF
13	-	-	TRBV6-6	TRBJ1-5	TGTGCCAGCAGTTACAGGTACGAAGCTCCCCAGCATTTT	CASSYRYEAPQHF
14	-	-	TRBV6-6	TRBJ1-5	TGTGCCAGCAGGGGGGACGGTGGCAATCAGCCCCAGCATTTT	CASRGDGGNQPQHF
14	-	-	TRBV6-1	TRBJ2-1	TGTGCCAGCAGTGAACACCTGGGGGGCAGAGAGCAGTTCTTC	CASSEHLGGREQFF
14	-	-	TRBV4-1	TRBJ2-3	TGCGCCAGCAGCTTGGACGGGCGCCTGGATACGCAGTATTTT	CASSLDGRLDTQYF
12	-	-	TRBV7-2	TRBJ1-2	TGTGCCAGCAGCTTGGGCCAGAATGGCTACACCTTC	CASSLGQNGYTF
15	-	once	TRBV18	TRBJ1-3	TGTGCCAGCTCACCCGGGACGGCTCTTGGGAACACCATATATTTT	CASSPGTALGNTIYF
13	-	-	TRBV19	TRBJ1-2	TGTGCCAGTAGTATAGTTCCGAGCTATGGCTACACCTTC	CASSIVPSYGYTF
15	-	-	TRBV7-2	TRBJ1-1	TGTGCCAGCAGCCACCGTATTGGGCAGCCCACTGAAGCTTTCTTT	CASSHRIGQPTEAFF
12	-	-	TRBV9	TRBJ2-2	TGTGCCAGCAGCGCGAGCTACGGGGAGCTGTTTTTT	CASSASYGELFF
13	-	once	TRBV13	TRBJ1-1	TGTGCCAGCAGCTCTGTGCCGGGCACTGAAGCTTTCTTT	CASSSVPGTEAFF
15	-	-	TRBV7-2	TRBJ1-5	TGTGCCAGCAGCTTAGGGTTGAGGTTCGAACAGCCCCAGCATTTT	CASSLGLRFEQPQHF
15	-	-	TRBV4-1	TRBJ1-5	TGCGCCAGCAGCCAAGAAACGATGGGATGGGGGCCCCAGCATTTT	CASSQETMGWGPQHF
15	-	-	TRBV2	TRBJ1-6	TGTGCCAGCAGACCCATGAAGGGGGGTAATTCACCCCTCCACTTT	CASRPMKGGNSPLHF
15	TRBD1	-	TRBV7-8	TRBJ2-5	TGTGCCAGCAGCTTAGCGGGACAGCTCCAAGAGACCCAGTACTTC	CASSLAGQLQETQYF
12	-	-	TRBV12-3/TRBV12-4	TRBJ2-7	TGTGCCAGCAGACGCAGGCACTACGAGCAGTACTTC	CASRRRHYEQYF
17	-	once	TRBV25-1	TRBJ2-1	TGTGCCAGCAGTGAATCAAGGTATACCTTATCCTACAATGAGCAGTTCTTC	CASSESRYTLSYNEQFF
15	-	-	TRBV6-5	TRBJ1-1	TGTGCCAGCAGTTCCCCAGGGATGGGGTACACTGAAGCTTTCTTT	CASSSPGMGYTEAFF
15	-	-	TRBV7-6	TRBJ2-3	TGTGCCAGCAGCTTACGGGGGCTGAGCACAGATACGCAGTATTTT	CASSLRGLSTDTQYF
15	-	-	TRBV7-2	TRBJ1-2	TGTGCCAGCAGCTTAGATCTTATGGCATCCTATGGCTACACCTTC	CASSLDLMASYGYTF
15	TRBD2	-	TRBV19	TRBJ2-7	TGTGCCAGTAGTACCTCGCGGGGGAACTCCTACGAGCAGTACTTC	CASSTSRGNSYEQYF
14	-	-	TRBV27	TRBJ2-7	TGTGCCACCGGGCGTGGGTTTAGCTCCTACGAGCAGTACTTC	CATGRGFSSYEQYF
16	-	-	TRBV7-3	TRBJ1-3	TGTGCCAGCAGCTTACGGGAGCTGCTCTCTGGAAACACCATATATTTT	CASSLRELLSGNTIYF